The 9 T cell receptor beta chains in this list originate from one sample, sequenced in a study of T cell repertoires in cytomegalovirus infection. Via MiXCR, TCRdb re-called the reads, giving one row per CDR3 protein. The table lists about 900,000 distinct CDR3 sequences, roughly 31% of them singletons. Antigens of these TCRs are unknown. Sequenced here: cultured CD8+ T cells from PBMCs, sampled from culture after CMV antigen stimulation. These receptors were collected from a human donor in good health (CMV status not recorded). Some clones in this sample may be carry-over from other donors' samples.

A single count supports this clonotype. V usage is TRBV27 and J usage is TRBJ2-2; D uncertain. Germline CDR1 and CDR2: MNHEY and SMNVEV (reference sequence). Between the trimmed V and J ends, which lost 5 bases and 3 bases, there was a span of 13 bases. The CDR3 has 15 amino acids. CDR3 loop: CASSPRKGYTGELFF. The CDR3 nucleotides are TGTGCCAGCAGTCCTCGAAAGGGATACACCGGGGAGCTGTTTTTT.

The chain uses TRBV6-2 or TRBV6-3 and TRBJ1-5; 8 bases are a match to TRBD1. J gave up 1 base and V 5 bases, and 7 bases lay outside the gene matches. Germline CDR1 reads MNHEY; CDR2 reads SVGEGT. The CDR3 extends over 16 amino acids. DNA for the CDR3: TGTGCCAGCAGTCACGGACAGGGATGGAGCAATCAGCCCCAGCATTTT. Residues: CASSHGQGWSNQPQHF.

This chain joins TRBV13 and TRBJ2-3, with D tentatively TRBD1 (5 bases). V lost 5 bases and J 2 bases, leaving 20 bases between the germline ends. CDR1 and CDR2 from the germline V gene are PRHDT and FYEKMQ (reference sequence). The CDR3 totals 17 residues. CDR3 nucleotides: TGTGCCAGCAGCCGAGCCGGTATAGGGGAAGACACAGATACGCAGTATTTT. Its protein is CASSRAGIGEDTDTQYF. Looking up the rest from reference TRBV13 and TRBJ2-3 gives the full variable domain: AAGVIQSPRHLIKEKRETATLKCYPIPRHDTVYWYQQGPGQDPQFLISFYEKMQSDKGSIPDRFSAQQFSDYHSELNMSSLELGDSALYFCASSRAGIGEDTDTQYFGPGTRLTVL.

J is TRBJ2-5 and V is TRBV7-9; TRBD1 is a possible D gene (5 bases). Germline V gene sequence: CDR1 SEHNR, CDR2 FQNEAQ (reference sequence). This CDR3 is built from 15 residues. The ends were cut back, 7 bases at V and 1 base at J, with 16 bases in the middle. CDR3 coding DNA: TGTGCCAGCAACCCTCCAGGGAAAAGCCAAGAGACCCAGTACTTC. It is translated as CASNPPGKSQETQYF.

This clonotype was detected a few times. Here the CDR3 reads CASSSPSRGVETQYF. In DNA, the CDR3 is TGTGCCAGCAGTTCTCCTTCGCGGGGGGTAGAGACCCAGTACTTC. This rearrangement joins TRBV12-3 or TRBV12-4 to TRBJ2-5; 8 positions agree with TRBD2. There are 15 residues in the CDR3. Trimming at V came to 4 bases and at J to 4 bases, leaving 8 bases not matched to a gene.

This clonotype has more than one count but fewer than ten. This chain uses TRBV7-6 with TRBJ2-7, with D possibly TRBD2 on 5 matching bases. The ends were cut back, 0 bases at V and 2 bases at J, with 8 bases in the middle. The germline CDR1 and CDR2 sequences are SGHVS and FNYEAQ. The length of the CDR3 is 14 residues. For the CDR3, the DNA is TGTGCCAGCAGCTTAGCCGGGGTTACCTACGAGCAGTACTTC. It is translated as CASSLAGVTYEQYF.

CDR3 loop: CASSQDWELGPTDTQYF. CDR3 in DNA: TGCGCCAGCAGCCAAGATTGGGAGCTGGGACCCACAGATACGCAGTATTTT. V is TRBV4-3 and J is TRBJ2-3; either TRBD1 or TRBD2 may supply D (5 bases each). The germline CDR1 and CDR2 sequences are LGHNA and YSLEER. This CDR3 has 17 amino acids. The ends were cut back, 0 bases at V and 2 bases at J, with 15 bases in the middle.

This clonotype was picked up a small number of times. The chain joins TRBV15 to TRBJ1-2, with D possibly matching TRBD1 (6 bases). This CDR3 comprises 16 residues. Germline V CDR1 and CDR2: LNHNV, YYDKDF (reference sequence). The V gene lost 0 bases and the J gene lost 3 bases, with 14 bases spanning the gap. CDR3 protein: CATSRDLGGVYYGYTF. The DNA for the CDR3 is TGTGCCACCAGCAGAGATCTGGGGGGCGTCTACTATGGCTACACCTTC.

The sample holds a few counts of this clonotype. The V gene is TRBV6-5, the J gene TRBJ2-7; 11 bases agree with TRBD2. The CDR3 is made up of 15 amino acids. V lost 2 bases to trimming and J lost 3 bases; unmatched junction nucleotides: 3. Looked up from germline, CDR1 is MNHEY and CDR2 is SVGAGI. CDR3 coding DNA: TGTGCCAGCAGTTACATGGGACTAGCGGTCTACGAGCAGTACTTC. This translates into CASSYMGLAVYEQYF.